Below are 12 T cell receptor beta chains sequenced from a single sample in a study of T cell repertoires in cytomegalovirus infection. Their antigen targets remain unknown. One entry per CDR3 protein results from TCRdb running MiXCR on the reads. The sample yields under 200,000 distinct CDR3 sequences, less than 25% seen once. The sample consisted of CD8+ T cells from cultured PBMCs, taken from culture after CMV antigen stimulation. The receptors stem from a human donor in good health (CMV status not recorded). Some clones in this sample may be carry-over from other donors' samples.

This clonotype was observed many times. This rearrangement joins TRBV6-5 to TRBJ2-1, with D possibly being TRBD1 (5 bases). This CDR3 has 13 amino acids. CDR1 is MNHEY, CDR2 SVGAGI, per germline. V gave up 5 bases and J gave up 8 bases, with 13 bases separating them. As DNA, the CDR3 is TGTGCCAGCAGTCGCGGACGGACATATGAGCAGTTCTTC. It codes for CASSRGRTYEQFF.

This chain uses TRBV4-2 with TRBJ2-1; TRBD2 matches at 10 bases. This CDR3 region has 14 residues. Looked up from germline, CDR1 is LGHNA and CDR2 is YNFKEQ. The junction had 11 bases not matched to a gene; V was cut back by 3 bases and J by 15 bases. The DNA for the CDR3 is TGTGCCAGCAGCCAGGAGCGGGGGGGCCTAGGTTGGTTCTTC. Protein sequence: CASSQERGGLGWFF.

This clonotype was counted only a few times. V usage is TRBV6-2 or TRBV6-3 and J usage is TRBJ1-5, with 7 bases identical to TRBD1. Germline V gene data show CDR1 as MNHEY and CDR2 as SVGEGT. This CDR3 is built from 18 residues. V shed 3 bases, J shed 0 bases, and the junction held 11 bases outside the gene matches. CDR3 DNA: TGTGCCAGCAGTTATTTAGGTACAGGGGCTTATAGCAATCAGCCCCAGCATTTT. Protein product: CASSYLGTGAYSNQPQHF.

This clonotype was seen a few times. This chain links TRBV7-8 with TRBJ2-1; D call uncertain. The germline V and J ends were trimmed by 2 bases and 0 bases, with 14 bases remaining between them. Germline assignment: CDR1 SGHVS and CDR2 FQNEAQ. The CDR3 consists of 17 residues. CDR3 coding DNA: TGTGCCAGCAGCTTAAGTGTGATGATGCTCTCCTACAATGAGCAGTTCTTC. Protein sequence: CASSLSVMMLSYNEQFF. The complete variable domain, with remaining parts taken from reference TRBV7-8 and TRBJ2-1, reads GAGVSQSPRYKVAKRGQDVALRCDPISGHVSLFWYQQALGQGPEFLTYFQNEAQLDKSGLPSDRFFAERPEGSVSTLKIQRTQQEDSAVYLCASSLSVMMLSYNEQFFGPGTRLTVL.

The genes are TRBV7-8 and TRBJ1-1; D not resolved. V lost 4 bases and J 6 bases, leaving 24 bases between the germline ends. The germline CDR1 and CDR2 sequences are SGHVS and FQNEAQ. This CDR3 has 17 amino acids. CDR3 sequence: CASSSLFSDTLTAEAFF. CDR3 in DNA: TGTGCCAGCAGCTCTCTATTTAGTGACACGCTGACGGCTGAAGCTTTCTTT.

The V and J genes are TRBV7-2 and TRBJ2-2; 7 positions match TRBD1. The V and J ends lost 4 bases and 2 bases, in that order; junction bases with no gene match: 4. The CDR3 runs to 15 residues. Germline lookup yields CDR1 SGHTA and CDR2 FQGNSA. The CDR3 region is CASSSGQLNTGELFF. CDR3 coding DNA: TGTGCCAGCAGCTCGGGACAGCTCAACACCGGGGAGCTGTTTTTT.

The CDR3 region is CASSHDRGEAFF. CDR3 DNA: TGTGCCAGCAGCCATGACCGCGGCGAAGCTTTCTTT. This sequence joins TRBV5-4 and TRBJ1-1; unclear D gene. From germline, CDR1 is SGHNT and CDR2 YYREEE (reference sequence). V dropped 4 bases and J dropped 8 bases, with 12 bases sitting between them. The CDR3 runs to 12 residues.

This clonotype has more than one count but fewer than ten. The genes are TRBV11-2 and TRBJ2-5; D call uncertain. Trimming took 4 bases from V and 2 from J, leaving 11 bases between them. The CDR3 extends over 14 amino acids. Germline V gene lookup returns CDR1 SGHAT and CDR2 FQNNGV. CDR3: CASSSWEQQETQYF. The CDR3 DNA reads TGTGCCAGCAGCTCCTGGGAACAACAAGAGACCCAGTACTTC.

This chain joins TRBV20-1 and TRBJ1-2; D might be TRBD1 (5 bases). V shed 6 bases and J shed 5 bases, with 16 bases lying between them. The CDR3 covers 13 residues. The germline V gene encodes CDR1 DFQATT and CDR2 SNEGSKA (reference sequence). The CDR3 here is CSAQGIESYGYTF. DNA for the CDR3: TGCAGTGCCCAGGGAATAGAGTCGTATGGCTACACCTTC.

The table lists this clonotype with a few counts. The genes are TRBV7-6 and TRBJ2-2; no definite D call. CDR3 length: 17 residues. Germline lookup yields CDR1 SGHVS and CDR2 FNYEAQ. Trimming removed 3 bases at V and 3 bases at J, with 17 bases between. This CDR3 is CASSFSWPASDTGELFF. CDR3 nucleotide sequence: TGTGCCAGCAGCTTTAGCTGGCCGGCCTCGGACACCGGGGAGCTGTTTTTT.

V and J are TRBV20-1 and TRBJ2-1, with 13 bases identical to TRBD2. V was clipped by 0 bases and J by 8 bases; unmatched bases: 4. Germline V gives CDR1 DFQATT, CDR2 SNEGSKA (reference sequence). This CDR3 is 15 amino acids long. The CDR3 DNA reads TGCAGTGCTAGAGAGAGGACTAGCGGGGGACATGAGCAGTTCTTC. It translates to CSARERTSGGHEQFF.

In its sample, this clonotype was seen many times. This chain links TRBV27 with TRBJ1-5; D is unclear. The germline gives CDR1 MNHEY, CDR2 SMNVEV (reference sequence). Deletions cut 7 bases from V and 0 bases from J, with 7 bases between. This CDR3 is built from 13 residues. The CDR3 reads CASTHNSNQPQHF. For the CDR3, the DNA is TGTGCCAGCACCCACAATAGCAATCAGCCCCAGCATTTT.